This TCR beta chain was retrieved from a study of blood T cell repertoires in COVID-19. The protocol was immunoSEQ multiplex PCR, while the TCRdb copy is restricted to in-frame clones and leaves out a portion. The table has roughly 120,000 clones, more than 75% seen once; the top ten hold more than 2%. This CDR3 region has 16 residues. Between the trimmed V and J ends, which lost 1 base and 1 base, there was a span of 11 bases. Per germline, CDR1 SGHAT and CDR2 FQNNGV. The sample was peripheral blood. The rearrangement joins TRBV11-2 to TRBJ2-1, with D uncertain. The sequence was collected from a woman aged 45-65 years with acute or convalescent COVID-19. CDR3: CASSLARIVSYNEQFF. The CDR3 DNA sequence: TGTGCCAGCAGCTTAGCCAGAATCGTATCCTACAATGAGCAGTTCTTC.